This T cell receptor (beta chain) appears in the sequencing data of a study of T cell changes during pregnancy in multiple sclerosis. Germline V gene lookup returns CDR1 SGHTA and CDR2 FQGTGA. The CDR3 length is 15 residues. V was pared by 5 bases and J by 5 bases, with 18 bases between. Assay: immunoSEQ multiplex PCR; the TCRdb copy retains only in-frame clones and omits some. The sample has around 50,000 clones, 90% to 95% seen once; the top ten hold approximately 0.21%. This TCR derives from a female donor with multiple sclerosis, enrolled in a pregnancy study. Sequencing was performed on CD4+ T cells from peripheral blood mononuclear cells, taken in the second trimester of pregnancy. The rearrangement uses TRBV7-3 and TRBJ2-5; a weak D match, TRBD2 (6 bases). The CDR3 sequence: CASSVSGAGRETQYF. The CDR3 DNA follows: TGTGCCAGCAGCGTTTCGGGCGCGGGGAGGGAGACCCAGTACTTC.